Listed below are T cell receptor beta chains from one sample, sequenced in a study of T cell responses to AZD1222 COVID-19 vaccine. Using immunoSEQ multiplex PCR, the repertoire was profiled, and TCRdb retains in-frame clones only, with some absent. In the table there are roughly 200,000 clones, approximately 91% of which are singletons. The material was peripheral blood, obtained 28 days after the second AZD1222 dose. Source of these receptors: an adult who received the AZD1222 COVID-19 vaccine. Both conserved end residues are part of each CDR3. A D gene is named only where the DNA matches it firmly. Some rows mark clone size as missing; the rest say once, few, many or name a class of expanded clone.

abundance: -; j_gene: TRBJ1-5; d_gene: TRBD1; v_gene: TRBV2; CDR3aa: CASSEGTGVYQPQHF; CDR3nt: TGTGCCAGCAGTGAAGGGACAGGGGTATACCAGCCCCAGCATTTT
abundance: -; j_gene: TRBJ1-1; d_gene: -; v_gene: TRBV7-9; CDR3aa: CASSITNTEAFF; CDR3nt: TGTGCCAGCAGCATTACGAACACTGAAGCTTTCTTT
abundance: -; j_gene: TRBJ1-1; d_gene: -; v_gene: TRBV9; CDR3aa: CASSGPWTQNTEAFF; CDR3nt: TGTGCCAGCAGCGGACCCTGGACACAGAACACTGAAGCTTTCTTT
abundance: -; j_gene: TRBJ1-1; d_gene: -; v_gene: TRBV7-9; CDR3aa: CASSLTGTEAFF; CDR3nt: TGTGCCAGCAGCTTAACAGGGACTGAAGCTTTCTTT
abundance: -; j_gene: TRBJ1-4; d_gene: TRBD1; v_gene: TRBV5-1; CDR3aa: CASSPDRGATNEKLFF; CDR3nt: TGCGCCAGCAGCCCGGACAGGGGAGCAACTAATGAAAAACTGTTTTTT
abundance: -; j_gene: TRBJ2-1; d_gene: TRBD2; v_gene: TRBV18; CDR3aa: CASSLWTSGTSNEQFF; CDR3nt: TGTGCCAGCTCACTATGGACTAGCGGAACCTCCAATGAGCAGTTCTTC
abundance: -; j_gene: TRBJ1-1; d_gene: TRBD1; v_gene: TRBV28; CDR3aa: CASSQPPGGMNTEAFF; CDR3nt: TGTGCCAGCAGTCAACCCCCAGGGGGGATGAACACTGAAGCTTTCTTT
abundance: once; j_gene: TRBJ2-3; d_gene: TRBD2; v_gene: TRBV4-3; CDR3aa: CASSPAIAGGTDTQYF; CDR3nt: TGCGCCAGCAGCCCCGCGATAGCGGGAGGAACAGATACGCAGTATTTT
abundance: -; j_gene: TRBJ2-1; d_gene: -; v_gene: TRBV3-1/TRBV3-2; CDR3aa: CASSPNYGNEQFF; CDR3nt: TGTGCCAGCAGCCCAAATTATGGGAATGAGCAGTTCTTC
abundance: -; j_gene: TRBJ2-2; d_gene: -; v_gene: TRBV9; CDR3aa: CASSVGLGAGELFF; CDR3nt: TGTGCCAGCAGCGTAGGGTTGGGGGCCGGGGAGCTGTTTTTT
abundance: -; j_gene: TRBJ2-1; d_gene: -; v_gene: TRBV11-2; CDR3aa: CASSRSGNEQFF; CDR3nt: TGTGCCAGCAGCCGCTCCGGCAATGAGCAGTTCTTC
abundance: -; j_gene: TRBJ2-2; d_gene: -; v_gene: TRBV18; CDR3aa: CASSPPAGGELFF; CDR3nt: TGTGCCAGCTCACCCCCTGCGGGGGGGGAGCTGTTTTTT
abundance: -; j_gene: TRBJ2-7; d_gene: TRBD1; v_gene: TRBV6-5; CDR3aa: CASRDRDYEQYF; CDR3nt: TGTGCCAGCAGGGACAGGGACTACGAGCAGTACTTC
abundance: -; j_gene: TRBJ2-5; d_gene: -; v_gene: TRBV7-9; CDR3aa: CASSLVYSQETQYF; CDR3nt: TGTGCCAGCAGCTTAGTCTACTCCCAAGAGACCCAGTACTTC
abundance: once; j_gene: TRBJ1-1; d_gene: -; v_gene: TRBV7-3; CDR3aa: CASSFFSNTEAFF; CDR3nt: TGTGCCAGCAGCTTCTTTTCGAACACTGAAGCTTTCTTT
abundance: -; j_gene: TRBJ1-5; d_gene: -; v_gene: TRBV28; CDR3aa: CASSLLRERDQPQHF; CDR3nt: TGTGCCAGCAGTTTACTAAGGGAGCGGGATCAGCCCCAGCATTTT
abundance: -; j_gene: TRBJ1-1; d_gene: -; v_gene: TRBV24-1; CDR3aa: CATRGDLSTEAFF; CDR3nt: TGTGCCACCCGGGGTGACTTGAGCACTGAAGCTTTCTTT
abundance: -; j_gene: TRBJ1-4; d_gene: TRBD1; v_gene: TRBV3-1/TRBV3-2; CDR3aa: CASSQSGTGGREKLFF; CDR3nt: TGTGCCAGCAGCCAGTCCGGGACAGGGGGCCGAGAAAAACTGTTTTTT
abundance: once; j_gene: TRBJ2-7; d_gene: -; v_gene: TRBV5-5; CDR3aa: CASSPRQSSYEQYF; CDR3nt: TGTGCCAGCAGCCCGAGACAGAGCTCCTACGAGCAGTACTTC
abundance: -; j_gene: TRBJ1-2; d_gene: TRBD1; v_gene: TRBV4-1; CDR3aa: CASSQVAGTGGNYGYTF; CDR3nt: TGCGCCAGCAGCCAAGTGGCCGGGACAGGGGGTAACTATGGCTACACCTTC
abundance: -; j_gene: TRBJ1-2; d_gene: -; v_gene: TRBV6-1; CDR3aa: CASSEEGTFGYTF; CDR3nt: TGTGCCAGCAGTGAAGAGGGGACATTTGGCTACACCTTC
abundance: -; j_gene: TRBJ2-7; d_gene: -; v_gene: TRBV6-1; CDR3aa: CASSDFTGAQGYEQYF; CDR3nt: TGTGCCAGCAGTGACTTCACCGGGGCTCAGGGCTACGAGCAGTACTTC
abundance: -; j_gene: TRBJ2-7; d_gene: TRBD2; v_gene: TRBV11-2; CDR3aa: CASSPPGLALIYEQYF; CDR3nt: TGTGCCAGCAGCCCTCCGGGACTAGCGTTGATCTACGAGCAGTACTTC